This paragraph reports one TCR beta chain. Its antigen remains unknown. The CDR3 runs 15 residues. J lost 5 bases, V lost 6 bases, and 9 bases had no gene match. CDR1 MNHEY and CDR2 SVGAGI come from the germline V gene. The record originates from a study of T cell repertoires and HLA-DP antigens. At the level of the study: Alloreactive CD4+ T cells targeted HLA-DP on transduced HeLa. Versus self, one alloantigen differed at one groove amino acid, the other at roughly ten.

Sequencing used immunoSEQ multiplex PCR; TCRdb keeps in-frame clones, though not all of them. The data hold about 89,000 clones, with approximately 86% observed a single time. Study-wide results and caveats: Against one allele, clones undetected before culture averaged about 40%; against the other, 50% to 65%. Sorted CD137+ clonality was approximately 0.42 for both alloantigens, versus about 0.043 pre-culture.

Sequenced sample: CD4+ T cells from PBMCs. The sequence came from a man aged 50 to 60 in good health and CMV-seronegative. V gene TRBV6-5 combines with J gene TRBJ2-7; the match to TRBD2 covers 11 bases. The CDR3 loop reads CASRATGTSGNEQYF. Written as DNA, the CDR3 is TGTGCCAGCAGGGCCACCGGGACTAGCGGAAACGAGCAGTACTTC.